This TCR beta chain was captured by sequencing in a study of identical twins. Note on this clonotype: Its antigen is still unknown.

Trimming took 4 bases from V and 1 from J; bases not matched to a gene: 6. This CDR3 comprises 15 residues. Germline V gene sequence: CDR1 SGHRS, CDR2 YFSETQ. Overall study findings and caveats: Beta out-of-frame twin sharing showed a weaker excess. Out-of-frame alpha sequences common to twins exhibited an excess of low generation probability.

TCRdb called the 5' RACE reads again in MiXCR, with one record for every CDR3 protein. This sample carries 1.5 million to 2 million distinct CDR3 sequences, 32% of them seen once, and the ten largest clones take under 0.35%. Sequencing input: cord blood. The V call is TRBV5-1, the J call TRBJ2-5; 8 nucleotides line up with TRBD2. The receptor was derived from a newborn girl in good health. The CDR3 reads CASSGSGNTQETQYF. In DNA, the CDR3 is TGCGCCAGCAGCGGTAGCGGGAATACCCAAGAGACCCAGTACTTC.